Listed below are T cell receptor beta chains from one sample, sequenced in a study of PD-L1 blockade in urothelial cancer. Data came from immunoSEQ multiplex PCR; TCRdb stores just in-frame clones and leaves some out. This sample has 35,000 to 55,000 clones; 88% occur once, and the top ten carry about 14%. The sequences come from PBMCs, collected around atezolizumab (anti-PD-L1) treatment. Source of these receptors: a woman aged 55-70 years with urothelial cancer. Each CDR3 is given with its conserved first and last residue. A D gene is named only where the DNA matches it firmly. Not all rows give a size; the values are once, few, many and, for expanded clones, a class.

TRBJ2-7,TRBV27,.,TRBD1,TGTGCCAGCAGTTTATCAGGGGACAGGAACATAGTTGGGCAGTACTTC,CASSLSGDRNIVGQYF
TRBJ1-2,TRBV29-1,.,.,TGCAGCGTTGTCCTACAGGGACGCTATGGCTACACCTTC,CSVVLQGRYGYTF
TRBJ2-1,TRBV7-9,once,.,TGTGCCAGCAGCTTAGCCCTAGGGGGGAGGGTTTATGAGCAGTTCTTC,CASSLALGGRVYEQFF
TRBJ2-3,TRBV7-7,.,TRBD2,TGTGCCAGCAGCTTGACTAGCGGTAGGGAAGATACGCAGTATTTT,CASSLTSGREDTQYF
TRBJ2-7,TRBV7-2,.,TRBD2,TGTGCCAGCACCTCCCCAAAGACTAGCGGGAGTATCGACGAGCAGTACTTC,CASTSPKTSGSIDEQYF
TRBJ2-1,TRBV13,.,TRBD1,TGTGCCAGTAACGGACAGGGGATCGGGCTGTTCTTC,CASNGQGIGLFF
TRBJ2-3,TRBV10-1,.,TRBD2,TGCGCCAGCAGTCACGTAGCGGGAGGGCCGGGAGATACGCAGTATTTT,CASSHVAGGPGDTQYF
TRBJ1-1,TRBV7-3,.,.,TGTGCCAGCAGCTTAACGGGGCGGGGCCTGGGTGAAGCTTTCTTT,CASSLTGRGLGEAFF
TRBJ2-5,TRBV2,.,.,TGTGCCAGCCAACAGGGAGAGACCCAGTACTTC,CASQQGETQYF
TRBJ1-1,TRBV18,.,.,TGTGCCAGCTCACCCAACAGGGCCATGAACACTGAAGCTTTCTTT,CASSPNRAMNTEAFF
TRBJ2-5,TRBV7-9,.,TRBD2,TGTGCCAGCAGCTTAGGGGGTCCTAGCGGAGCGCAAGAGACCCAGTACTTC,CASSLGGPSGAQETQYF
TRBJ2-2,TRBV7-8,.,.,TGTGCCAGCAGATACAGGGCCACCGGGGAGCTGTTTTTT,CASRYRATGELFF
TRBJ2-2,TRBV9,.,TRBD2,TGTGCCAGCAGCGTTAAGGCTAGCGGGCCCGGGGAGCTGTTTTTT,CASSVKASGPGELFF
TRBJ2-5,TRBV5-6,once,.,TGTGCCAGCAGCCCCAGGGGAGGGGGAGAGACCCAGTACTTC,CASSPRGGGETQYF
TRBJ2-3,TRBV11-3,.,.,TGTGCCAGCAGCTTTCCCCCGGTGGGCACAGATACGCAGTATTTT,CASSFPPVGTDTQYF
TRBJ1-5,TRBV2,.,TRBD1,TGTGCCAGCAGTGATTTGACGCCCGGACAGGTTCCTCAGCCCCAGCATTTT,CASSDLTPGQVPQPQHF
TRBJ2-5,TRBV9,once,.,TGTGCCAGCAGCGTAACTTCGGGGGGCTGGGAGACCCAGTACTTC,CASSVTSGGWETQYF
TRBJ2-7,TRBV29-1,.,TRBD2,TGCAGCGTTTCGGCTAGCGGGGGTGCCTACGAGCAGTACTTC,CSVSASGGAYEQYF
TRBJ1-2,TRBV7-9,.,.,TGTGCCAGCAGCCCTCGACACGTCGACGTCTATGGCTACACCTTC,CASSPRHVDVYGYTF
TRBJ1-2,TRBV9,.,.,TGTGCCAGCAGCGTAGACGGGGGGGCGTACGGCTACACCTTC,CASSVDGGAYGYTF
TRBJ1-2,TRBV5-5,.,.,TGTGCCAGCAGCTTGGTTACGGGGATCTCCTATGGCTACACCTTC,CASSLVTGISYGYTF
TRBJ2-3,TRBV6-1,.,.,TGTGCCAGCAGGATAGGGACTGTGAGTACAGATACGCAGTATTTT,CASRIGTVSTDTQYF
TRBJ2-7,TRBV5-1,.,TRBD1,TGCGCCAGCCGAGGAGATCCAGGGGGCGCTTACGAGCAGTACTTC,CASRGDPGGAYEQYF
TRBJ2-7,TRBV7-2,.,TRBD2,TGTGCCAGCAGCTTAACGACTAGCGGGGGGCCAAGCTCCTACGAGCAGTACTTC,CASSLTTSGGPSSYEQYF